Shown below are 29 T cell receptor beta chains from a single sample sequenced in a study of T cells in Graves' hyperthyroidism and ophthalmopathy. RNA transcripts gave rise to amplified TCR beta CDR3 regions. The study used the HTBI primer set for a first-round RT-PCR of the TCR CDR3. TCRdb ran MiXCR on the multiplex PCR reads and lists one entry per CDR3 protein. This table holds roughly 530,000 distinct CDR3 sequences, 15% to 20% found once. Sequencing input: blood. These receptor sequences come from a woman in her late teens or twenties with Graves' ophthalmopathy.

The V call is TRBV14, the J call TRBJ1-1; D call uncertain. Germline-derived CDR1 and CDR2 are SGHDN and FVKESK. Between the trimmed V and J ends, which lost 7 bases and 2 bases, there was a span of 11 bases. CDR3 size: 13 residues. DNA of the CDR3: TGTGCCAGCAACCAGCGGTTTAACACTGAAGCTTTCTTT. Translating it yields CASNQRFNTEAFF.

This clonotype was counted many times. The chain couples TRBV30 to TRBJ2-5; D not resolved. The CDR3 has 12 amino acids. Germline assignment: CDR1 GTSNPN and CDR2 SVGIG (reference sequence). Trimming took off 1 base at V and 2 bases at J, with 5 bases between the two ends. CDR3 loop: CAWSGGQETQYF. CDR3 bases: TGTGCCTGGAGTGGGGGTCAAGAGACCCAGTACTTC. Full variable domain (remainder filled in from reference TRBV30 and TRBJ2-5): SQTIHQWPATLVQPVGSPLSLECTVEGTSNPNLYWYRQAAGRGLQLLFYSVGIGQISSEVPQNLSASRPQDRQFILSSKKLLLSDSGFYLCAWSGGQETQYFGPGTRLLVL.

This clonotype was seen at least ten times. J is TRBJ2-7 and V is TRBV7-2; 9 nucleotides line up with TRBD2. The CDR3 is 17 amino acids. Germline values: CDR1 SGHTA, CDR2 FQGNSA. The J segment lost 0 bases and the V segment lost 5 bases, leaving 11 bases of the junction unmatched. CDR3: CASSTAPSGDPSYEQYF. The CDR3 nucleotides read TGTGCCAGCAGCACTGCTCCTAGCGGGGATCCCTCCTACGAGCAGTACTTC.

In this sample, this clonotype turned up many times. The rearrangement links TRBV3-1 to TRBJ1-4, with no clear D. V lost 0 bases and J 8 bases, leaving 13 bases between the germline ends. CDR3 length equals 15 residues. CDR1 and CDR2 (germline): LGHDT, YNNKEL (reference sequence). The CDR3 sequence is CASSQEPTLGEKLFF. The DNA of the CDR3 is TGTGCCAGCAGCCAAGAACCCACCTTGGGGGAAAAACTGTTTTTT.

There are many counts of this clonotype. This chain joins TRBV27 and TRBJ2-1; tentatively, D is TRBD1 or TRBD2 (5 bases each). The CDR3 extends over 11 amino acids. The V end was cut by 6 bases, the J end by 10 bases, with 10 bases between. Germline CDR1 reads MNHEY; CDR2 reads SMNVEV (reference sequence). The CDR3 region is CASRRGAEQFF. CDR3 in DNA: TGTGCCAGCAGAAGGGGAGCCGAGCAGTTCTTC.

The chain is built from TRBV5-5 and TRBJ1-4, with unresolved D. The V end lost 0 bases, the J end lost 7 bases, and 7 bases lay between the germline ends. CDR1 and CDR2 from the germline V gene are SGHKS and YYEKEE (reference sequence). This CDR3 comprises 13 residues. The CDR3: CASSLASREKLFF. CDR3 nucleotides: TGTGCCAGCAGCTTGGCCAGTCGTGAAAAACTGTTTTTT.

This clonotype has ten or more counts. This chain uses TRBV7-8 with TRBJ2-5, with D perhaps matching TRBD1 (6 bases). Per the germline V gene, CDR1 is SGHVS and CDR2 is FQNEAQ. The CDR3 length is 15 residues. Trimming took off 1 base at V and 4 bases at J, with 13 bases between the two ends. As DNA, the CDR3 is TGTGCCAGCAGCTTAGTAACAGGGCCAGGAGAGACCCAGTACTTC. Its translation: CASSLVTGPGETQYF.

This clonotype was recorded many times. This chain links TRBV7-9 with TRBJ1-4; TRBD1 agrees at 12 bases. This CDR3 is 15 amino acids long. With V trimmed by 5 bases and J by 6 bases, 4 bases remained unmatched. Per the germline V gene, CDR1 is SEHNR and CDR2 is FQNEAQ (reference sequence). In nucleotides, the CDR3 is TGTGCCAGCAGCCGGGACAGGGGGCAAGATGAAAAACTGTTTTTT. Its protein is CASSRDRGQDEKLFF.

V usage is TRBV27 and J usage is TRBJ1-6; TRBD1 agrees at 8 bases. V was clipped by 9 bases and J by 10 bases; unmatched bases: 11. The germline V gene has CDR1 MNHEY and CDR2 SMNVEV (reference sequence). The CDR3 extends over 14 amino acids. CDR3 coding DNA: TGTGCCAGTTTCTCTGGACAGGGACGATCACCCCTCCACTTT. Residues: CASFSGQGRSPLHF.

This clonotype was seen a few times. A much larger clone sits a single nucleotide away, making a read error possible. The CDR3 loop reads CASSPPLLAGHYKQYF. DNA of the CDR3: TGTGCCAGCAGTCCCCCATTACTAGCGGGGCACTACAAGCAGTACTTC. This chain links TRBV28 with TRBJ2-7; 10 bases align to TRBD2. This CDR3 has 16 residues. Germline CDR1 reads MDHEN; CDR2 reads SYDVKM.

This clonotype was recorded a few times. This chain joins TRBV5-1 and TRBJ2-2; 11 bases map to TRBD2. Losses at the gene ends were 2 bases for V and 4 bases for J; bases not matched to a gene: 4. Germline V gene data show CDR1 as SGHRS and CDR2 as YFSETQ. CDR3 length: 16 amino acids. CDR3 in amino acids: CASSFSGRAGTGELFF. The CDR3 DNA follows: TGCGCCAGCAGCTTTAGCGGGAGGGCCGGCACCGGGGAGCTGTTTTTT.

The rearrangement links TRBV7-3 to TRBJ2-3; unclear D gene. Germline-derived CDR1 and CDR2 are SGHTA and FQGTGA. This CDR3 is built from 13 residues. V dropped 2 bases and J dropped 7 bases, with 10 bases sitting between them. The CDR3 spells CASSLLEQNTQYF. As DNA, the CDR3 is TGTGCCAGCAGCTTATTGGAGCAGAATACGCAGTATTTT.

This clonotype came up many times. V is TRBV28 and J is TRBJ2-3, with no clear D. CDR3 length: 17 residues. With 2 bases removed from V and 0 bases from J, the gap between germline ends came to 15 bases. Germline CDR1 is MDHEN and CDR2 is SYDVKM. CDR3 loop: CASSLGFGRTSTDTQYF. CDR3 nucleotide sequence: TGTGCCAGCAGTTTAGGTTTTGGCAGAACTAGCACAGATACGCAGTATTTT.

V gene TRBV6-1 combines with J gene TRBJ1-3, with 8 bases lining up with TRBD1. Trimming removed 11 bases from V and 3 bases from J; junction bases left unmatched: 15. The CDR3 loop spans 16 amino acids. Per the germline V gene, CDR1 is MNHNS and CDR2 is SASEGT. CDR3 sequence: CASSVMGTGFGNTIYF. CDR3 DNA: TGTGCCTCCTCAGTGATGGGGACAGGCTTTGGAAACACCATATATTTT.

This clonotype showed up many times. The rearrangement links TRBV6-1 to TRBJ1-2; no firm D call. The CDR3 extends over 14 amino acids. Germline-derived CDR1 and CDR2 are MNHNS and SASEGT. Deletions cut 6 bases from V and 2 bases from J, with 13 bases between. CDR3 DNA: TGTGCCAGCAGGGCCGGGGATTCAAACTATGGCTACACCTTC. Its translation is CASRAGDSNYGYTF.

A single count supports this clonotype. V is TRBV28 and J is TRBJ2-3, with D perhaps TRBD1 (7 bases). This CDR3 is 18 amino acids long. Looked up from germline, CDR1 is MDHEN and CDR2 is SYDVKM. Trimming took 1 base from V and 2 from J, leaving 19 bases between them. CDR3 bases: TGTGCCAGCAGTTTATTCCGCCGACAGGGAGGCTACACAGATACGCAGTATTTT. Its translation: CASSLFRRQGGYTDTQYF.

In its sample, this clonotype was seen many times. The chain is built from TRBV7-2 and TRBJ1-2; 7 bases are a match to TRBD1. Germline assignment: CDR1 SGHTA and CDR2 FQGNSA. The CDR3 totals 14 residues. After removal of 6 bases from V and 3 bases from J, the junction contained 7 bases not matched to a gene. This CDR3 reads CASSAIDRDYGYTF. CDR3 bases: TGTGCCAGCAGTGCCATCGACAGGGACTATGGCTACACCTTC.

This chain joins TRBV29-1 and TRBJ1-1; possibly TRBD1 for D (5 bases). The CDR3 covers 13 residues. V shed 4 bases and J shed 1 base, with 10 bases lying between them. Per the germline V gene, CDR1 is SQVTM and CDR2 is ANQGSEA. The CDR3 sequence: CSVGDLENTEAFF. The DNA of the CDR3 is TGCAGCGTTGGGGACTTAGAGAACACTGAAGCTTTCTTT.

The table lists this clonotype with a few counts. The rearrangement links TRBV19 to TRBJ1-1, with a tentative D call TRBD1 (6 bases). The CDR3 contains 17 residues. V shed 3 bases and J shed 0 bases, with 17 bases lying between them. The germline CDR1 and CDR2 sequences are LNHDA and SQIVND (reference sequence). The CDR3 protein is CASSIAFSTGVNTEAFF. CDR3 sequence (DNA): TGTGCCAGTAGTATTGCCTTCTCGACAGGTGTGAACACTGAAGCTTTCTTT. Full variable domain (rest looked up from reference TRBV19 and TRBJ1-1): DGGITQSPKYLFRKEGQNVTLSCEQNLNHDAMYWYRQDPGQGLRLIYYSQIVNDFQKGDIAEGYSVSREKKESFPLTVTSAQKNPTAFYLCASSIAFSTGVNTEAFFGQGTRLTVV.

V usage is TRBV19 and J usage is TRBJ1-5; D is possibly TRBD1 (6 bases). V dropped 6 bases and J dropped 6 bases, with 15 bases sitting between them. CDR1 and CDR2 (germline): LNHDA, SQIVND (reference sequence). CDR3 length: 14 residues. The CDR3 coding sequence is TGTGCCAGTAGCTCAACAGGGTTCCCTCAGCCCCAGCATTTT. This sequence encodes CASSSTGFPQPQHF.

This clonotype has more than one count but fewer than ten. A much larger clone differs from this one at a single base, so this may be a read error. CDR3 DNA sequence: TGCAGTGCTAAGGTGGACAGCATGAACACTGAAGCTTTCTTT. Its translation: CSAKVDSMNTEAFF. This rearrangement joins TRBV20-1 to TRBJ1-1, with a possible D match to TRBD1 (6 bases). From germline, CDR1 is DFQATT and CDR2 SNEGSKA (reference sequence). Trimming took 4 bases from V and 0 from J, leaving 12 bases between them. The CDR3 is 14 amino acids.

This clonotype was recorded at least ten times. V is TRBV3-1 and J is TRBJ2-7; 12 bases map to TRBD2. This CDR3 comprises 15 residues. Germline values: CDR1 LGHDT, CDR2 YNNKEL (reference sequence). J lost 6 bases, V lost 2 bases, and 5 bases had no gene match. In nucleotides, the CDR3 is TGTGCCAGCAGCCAAAGACTAGCGGGAGAGGCCGAGCAGTACTTC. This translates into CASSQRLAGEAEQYF.

The CDR3 region is CASSLEAGGRSYNEQFF. CDR3 DNA sequence: TGTGCCAGCAGCTTGGAGGCTGGGGGACGCTCCTACAATGAGCAGTTCTTC. This sequence joins TRBV7-3 and TRBJ2-1; the D call may be TRBD1 or TRBD2 (5 bases each). The CDR3 runs 17 residues. V dropped 3 bases and J dropped 0 bases, with 15 bases sitting between them. In germline, CDR1 is SGHTA, CDR2 FQGTGA.

The chain employs TRBV7-9 and TRBJ2-7; 9 bases line up with TRBD2. Germline-derived CDR1 and CDR2 are SEHNR and FQNEAQ (reference sequence). Trimming at V came to 7 bases and at J to 7 bases, leaving 11 bases not matched to a gene. The CDR3 contains 14 residues. CDR3 sequence reads: CASIPVAGADEQYF. In DNA, the CDR3 is TGTGCCAGCATCCCTGTAGCGGGAGCGGATGAGCAGTACTTC. Full variable domain (rest looked up from reference TRBV7-9 and TRBJ2-7): DTGVSQNPRHKITKRGQNVTFRCDPISEHNRLYWYRQTLGQGPEFLTYFQNEAQLEKSRLLSDRFSAERPKGSFSTLEIQRTEQGDSAMYLCASIPVAGADEQYFGPGTRLTVT.

The gene calls are TRBV7-9 and TRBJ2-1; 10 bases line up with TRBD1. The length of the CDR3 is 16 residues. CDR1 and CDR2 (germline): SEHNR, FQNEAQ (reference sequence). Germline trimming cut 3 bases from V and 7 bases from J; bases unmatched to any gene: 9. The CDR3 loop is CASSFGGQGVMNEQFF. CDR3 nucleotides: TGTGCCAGCAGCTTTGGAGGACAGGGGGTTATGAATGAGCAGTTCTTC.

The gene calls are TRBV7-9 and TRBJ1-6; 7 bases align to TRBD1. Germline lookup yields CDR1 SEHNR and CDR2 FQNEAQ (reference sequence). The junction had 16 bases not matched to a gene; V was cut back by 2 bases and J by 6 bases. This CDR3 contains 19 residues. In nucleotides, the CDR3 is TGTGCCAGCAGCTTAAGCTACGATTCCCTGAAGGGGGCTAATTCACCCCTCCACTTT. Residues: CASSLSYDSLKGANSPLHF.

The sample holds a few counts of this clonotype. The CDR3 region has the DNA TGTGCCACCAGTGATTTGCAGGGACAGGGGGCGCGCAATGAGCAGTTCTTC. This codes for CATSDLQGQGARNEQFF. This sequence joins TRBV24-1 and TRBJ2-1, with TRBD1 matching over 12 bases. V shed 0 bases and J 6 bases; nucleotides not matched to a gene: 5. This CDR3 comprises 17 residues. Germline lookup yields CDR1 KGHDR and CDR2 SFDVKD.

Ten or more counts support this clonotype. V and J are TRBV7-2 and TRBJ2-3; D is perhaps TRBD2 (6 bases). CDR1 is SGHTA and CDR2 is FQGNSA in the germline V gene. Trimming left V 2 bases short and J 2 bases short, with 17 bases between. This CDR3 has 17 residues. CDR3: CASSLYFGGRTTDTQYF. The CDR3 DNA sequence: TGTGCCAGCAGCTTATACTTCGGTGGGAGGACCACAGATACGCAGTATTTT. Full variable domain (rest looked up from reference TRBV7-2 and TRBJ2-3): GAGVSQSPSNKVTEKGKDVELRCDPISGHTALYWYRQSLGQGLEFLIYFQGNSAPDKSGLPSDRFSAERTGGSVSTLTIQRTQQEDSAVYLCASSLYFGGRTTDTQYFGPGTRLTVL.

This clonotype came up many times. CDR3 bases: TGTGCCTGGAGTGTAGGTGGGGAGACCCAGTACTTC. It codes for CAWSVGGETQYF. This chain connects TRBV30 to TRBJ2-5; D is unresolved. CDR1 GTSNPN and CDR2 SVGIG come from the germline V gene (reference sequence). This CDR3 has 12 amino acids. With 0 bases removed from V and 5 bases from J, the gap between germline ends came to 7 bases.